These 11 T cell receptor beta chains were sequenced from one sample in a study of blood T cells in healthy people across ages. Combining a sample-barcoded 5' primer with a J-beta primer mix, a second PCR ran for roughly 7 to 11 cycles. TCRdb re-called the 5' RACE reads through MiXCR, storing one row per CDR3 protein. The sample carries fewer than 800,000 distinct CDR3 sequences, roughly 30% recorded once. Sequenced: blood. These receptors came from a woman aged 80 or older in good health.

This clonotype was observed at least ten times. At one end the junction does not follow the germline gene, possibly because of a read error. The chain joins TRBV7-9 to TRBJ1-6; a possible D gene is TRBD1 (5 bases). This CDR3 is built from 12 residues. CDR1 SEHNR and CDR2 FQNEAQ come from the germline V gene (reference sequence). The CDR3 loop is CASSPGGSPLHF. The CDR3 coding sequence is TGCGCCAGCAGCCCCGGGGGATCACCCCTCCACTTT.

The gene calls are TRBV14 and TRBJ2-1, with 9 bases fitting TRBD2. The J segment lost 4 bases and the V segment lost 4 bases, leaving 11 bases of the junction unmatched. Germline V gene lookup returns CDR1 SGHDN and CDR2 FVKESK. This CDR3 has 17 amino acids. CDR3 DNA: TGTGCCAGCAGCCTCACGGCTAGCGGGACCCTATACAATGAGCAGTTCTTC. This translates into CASSLTASGTLYNEQFF.

The chain carries TRBV12-3 or TRBV12-4 and TRBJ2-5, with 8 bases that match TRBD2. Judging by the DNA end, TRBJ2-7 fits better; the J call may be wrong. This CDR3 contains 12 residues. In nucleotides, the CDR3 is TGTGCCAGCAGAGAGGGGACTAGCGAGCAGTACTTC. This encodes CASREGTSEQYF.

This chain uses TRBV7-9 with TRBJ2-5; 7 bases are shared with TRBD1. V lost 5 bases, J lost 3 bases, and 6 bases stayed unmatched. The CDR3 has 14 amino acids. Germline V gives CDR1 SEHNR, CDR2 FQNEAQ (reference sequence). For the CDR3, the DNA is TGTGCCAGCAGCCGACAGACAGGGAAAGAGACCCAGTACTTC. Amino acid sequence: CASSRQTGKETQYF.

This clonotype has only a few counts. A much bigger clone sits one base away, suggesting this may be a read error. The chain links TRBV5-5 to TRBJ2-5; 9 bases are shared with TRBD2. The tail of the sequence fits TRBJ2-1 better, so the J call may be wrong. The germline gives CDR1 SGHKS, CDR2 YYEKEE (reference sequence). The CDR3 length is 15 residues. The CDR3 sequence is CASSWSSGAGETQFF. The DNA of the CDR3 is TGTGCCAGCAGCTGGTCTAGCGGGGCGGGAGAGACCCAGTTCTTC.

This chain connects TRBV3-1 to TRBJ1-6; the D gene is possibly TRBD1 (5 bases). Germline CDR1 is LGHDT and CDR2 is YNNKEL (reference sequence). This CDR3 contains 15 residues. V lost 4 bases to trimming and J lost 6 bases, with 13 bases between them. CDR3 in DNA: TGTGCCAGCAGCCCACGGGGCATCCGTAATTCACCCCTCCACTTT. Its protein is CASSPRGIRNSPLHF.

This clonotype has at least ten counts. The V and J genes are TRBV4-1 and TRBJ2-1; unclear D gene. Germline V gene lookup returns CDR1 MGHRA and CDR2 YSYEKL. V lost 2 bases and J lost 5, with 13 bases in between. The CDR3 is 15 residues long. The CDR3: CASSQSQAADNEQFF. CDR3 in DNA: TGCGCCAGCAGCCAATCCCAGGCCGCCGACAATGAGCAGTTCTTC.

The gene calls are TRBV9 and TRBJ2-7; D is unresolved. The V and J ends lost 0 bases and 1 base respectively, with 11 bases between them. CDR1 is SGDLS, CDR2 YYNGEE, per germline. The CDR3 has 15 residues. The CDR3 DNA sequence: TGTGCCAGCAGCGTAGAGATAACTCCTTCCTACGAGCAGTACTTC. This gives the protein CASSVEITPSYEQYF. Looking up the rest from reference TRBV9 and TRBJ2-7 gives the full variable domain: DSGVTQTPKHLITATGQRVTLRCSPRSGDLSVYWYQQSLDQGLQFLIQYYNGEERAKGNILERFSAQQFPDLHSELNLSSLELGDSALYFCASSVEITPSYEQYFGPGTRLTVT.

This chain joins TRBV29-1 and TRBJ2-7; unclear D gene. Germline CDR1 reads SQVTM; CDR2 reads ANQGSEA. The CDR3 covers 12 residues. Trimming stripped 5 bases from V and 7 bases from J, with 15 bases between. Here the CDR3 reads CSVISGVGEQYF. The CDR3 region has the DNA TGCAGCGTTATCTCCGGCGTAGGGGAGCAGTACTTC.

The chain combines TRBV2 with TRBJ2-3; TRBD2 agrees at 14 bases. The ends lost 4 bases at V and 0 bases at J; junction bases unmatched: 3. The germline V gene has CDR1 SNHLY and CDR2 FYNNEI. This CDR3 region has 17 residues. This CDR3 reads CASSGTSGGPSTDTQYF. The CDR3 DNA reads TGTGCCAGCAGTGGGACTAGCGGGGGGCCTAGCACAGATACGCAGTATTTT. Full variable domain (outside the CDR3, taken from reference TRBV2 and TRBJ2-3): EPEVTQTPSHQVTQMGQEVILRCVPISNHLYFYWYRQILGQKVEFLVSFYNNEISEKSEIFDDQFSVERPDGSNFTLKIRSTKLEDSAMYFCASSGTSGGPSTDTQYFGPGTRLTVL.

The chain combines TRBV7-2 with TRBJ2-7; 10 nucleotides line up with TRBD1. The CDR3 is 18 residues long. The ends lost 5 bases at V and 6 bases at J; junction bases unmatched: 19. The germline gives CDR1 SGHTA, CDR2 FQGNSA. This chain's CDR3 is CASSREAGGTGELSEQYF. The CDR3 coding sequence is TGTGCCAGCAGCCGAGAGGCTGGGGGGACAGGGGAACTTAGCGAGCAGTACTTC.